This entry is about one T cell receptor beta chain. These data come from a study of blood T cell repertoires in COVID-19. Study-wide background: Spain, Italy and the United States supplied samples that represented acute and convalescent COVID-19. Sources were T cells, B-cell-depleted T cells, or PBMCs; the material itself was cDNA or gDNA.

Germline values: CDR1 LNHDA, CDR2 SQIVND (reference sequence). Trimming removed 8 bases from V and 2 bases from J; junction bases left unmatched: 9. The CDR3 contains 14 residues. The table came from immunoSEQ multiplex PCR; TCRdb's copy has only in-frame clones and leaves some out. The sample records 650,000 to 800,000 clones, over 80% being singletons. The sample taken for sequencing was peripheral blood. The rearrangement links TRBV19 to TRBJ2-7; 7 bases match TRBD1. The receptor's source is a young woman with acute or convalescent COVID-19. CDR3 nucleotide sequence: TGTGCCAGTCAGGACCGACAGGGTACCTACGAGCAGTACTTC. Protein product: CASQDRQGTYEQYF.